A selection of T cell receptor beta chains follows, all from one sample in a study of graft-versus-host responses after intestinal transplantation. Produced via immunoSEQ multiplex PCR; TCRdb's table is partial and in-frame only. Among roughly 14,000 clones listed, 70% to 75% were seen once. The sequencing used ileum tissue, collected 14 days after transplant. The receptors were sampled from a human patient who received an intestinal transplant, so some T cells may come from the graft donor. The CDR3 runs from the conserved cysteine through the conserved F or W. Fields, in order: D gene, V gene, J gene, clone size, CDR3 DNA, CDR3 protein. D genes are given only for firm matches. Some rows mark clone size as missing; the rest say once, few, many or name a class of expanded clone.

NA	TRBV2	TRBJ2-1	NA	TGTGCCAGGAGCCTACGGACAATGTACAATGAGCAGTTCTTC	CARSLRTMYNEQFF
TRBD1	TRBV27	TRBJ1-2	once	TGTGCCAGCAGTTGGTTTATGGGACAGACGGGGAGCTACACCTTC	CASSWFMGQTGSYTF
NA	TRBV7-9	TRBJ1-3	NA	TGTGCCAGCAGCTTAGGTGACAGTCACTTCTCTGGAAACACCATATATTTT	CASSLGDSHFSGNTIYF
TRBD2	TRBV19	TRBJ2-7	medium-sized	TGTGCCAGTAGTATGGGGACGCGGGGGGTCGACGAGCAGTACTTC	CASSMGTRGVDEQYF
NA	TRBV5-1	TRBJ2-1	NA	TGCGCCAGCAGCTTGGTATCGCGGCAGTTGAATGAGCAGTTCTTC	CASSLVSRQLNEQFF
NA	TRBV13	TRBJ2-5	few	TGTGCCAGCAGCTTAGGGGAAGTCGGTGGGGAGACCCAGTACTTC	CASSLGEVGGETQYF
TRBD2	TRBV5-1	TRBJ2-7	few	TGCGCCAGCGGAGTTTCTAGCGGGGCCTACGAGCAGTACTTC	CASGVSSGAYEQYF
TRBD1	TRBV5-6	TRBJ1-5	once	TGTGCCAGCAGTTTGGGACAGTCCAATCAGCCCCAGCATTTT	CASSLGQSNQPQHF
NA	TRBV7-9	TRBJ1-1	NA	TGTGCCAGCAGCTTAGTAGACTTCAACACTGAAGCTTTCTTT	CASSLVDFNTEAFF
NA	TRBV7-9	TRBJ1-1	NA	TGTGCCAGCGGGCCGGGCGGGGGGAGGACTGAAGCTTTCTTT	CASGPGGGRTEAFF
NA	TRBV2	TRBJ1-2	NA	TGTGCCAGCAGTGAAACGGTCGTGACTAGGGGCTACACCTTC	CASSETVVTRGYTF
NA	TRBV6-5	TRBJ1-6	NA	TGTGCCAGCAGTTACGGGGGGCGAGGTTCACCCCTCCACTTT	CASSYGGRGSPLHF
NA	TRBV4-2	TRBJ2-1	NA	TGTGCCAGCAGCCTGTCGAGCGCCAGCGCGGATGAGCAGTTCTTC	CASSLSSASADEQFF